This T cell receptor beta chain was retrieved from a study of T cell responses to AZD1222 COVID-19 vaccine. Study outcomes and limitations: A mostly white British donor set with more females was recruited, and clonal diversity was possibly underestimated.

Assay: immunoSEQ multiplex PCR; the TCRdb copy retains only in-frame clones and omits some. This sample has tens of thousands of clones; approximately 85% occur once, and the top ten carry roughly 5%. In the case of this clone: What it binds is unknown.

The TCR was taken from an adult in good health. The source material was peripheral blood, sampled on day 0 of AZD1222 vaccination.

The CDR3 spells CASSIVGLASNEQFF. CDR3 nucleotide sequence: TGTGCCAGTAGTATTGTTGGACTAGCTTCGAATGAGCAGTTCTTC. The rearrangement joins TRBV19 to TRBJ2-1; TRBD2 matches at 8 bases. This CDR3 contains 15 residues. The junction had 8 bases not matched to a gene; V was cut back by 3 bases and J by 7 bases. In germline, CDR1 is LNHDA, CDR2 SQIVND (reference sequence).